Following are 32 T cell receptor beta chains from one sample sequenced in a study of identifying expanded T cells in peripheral blood. Assay: immunoSEQ multiplex PCR; the TCRdb copy retains only in-frame clones and omits some. The repertoire holds approximately 130,000 clones, with approximately 86% as singletons. Sequencing was performed on blood. These receptors all come from a person between 18 and 69 years old in good health.

The rearrangement uses TRBV2 and TRBJ1-2; D is uncertain. The CDR3 is made up of 11 amino acids. From germline, CDR1 is SNHLY and CDR2 FYNNEI. Between the trimmed V and J ends, which lost 5 bases and 4 bases, there was a span of 5 bases. The CDR3 DNA follows: TGTGCCAGCAGTTCAGTCTATGGCTACACCTTC. Residues: CASSSVYGYTF.

The CDR3 nucleotides are TGTGCCAGCAGTGGACGGACAGGGGGCGCGAACACCGGGGAGCTGTTTTTT. Its protein product is CASSGRTGGANTGELFF. The V call is TRBV6-1, the J call TRBJ2-2; the match to TRBD1 covers 11 bases. V was clipped by 4 bases and J by 0 bases; unmatched bases: 4. This CDR3 is 17 amino acids long. Germline assignment: CDR1 MNHNS and CDR2 SASEGT.

This clone was seen just once. The DNA of the CDR3 is TGTGCCAGCAGCAAAGCTGGCAGGGGGAACACTGAAGCTTTCTTT. This sequence encodes CASSKAGRGNTEAFF. This rearrangement joins TRBV21-1 to TRBJ1-1; TRBD1 was called by the table and not checked on the DNA. TRBV21-1 has pseudogene status. The CDR3 sequence is 15 residues long.

CDR3 in amino acids: CASSYGGSYNEQFF. Here the CDR3 DNA reads TGTGCCAGCAGTTACGGCGGGAGCTACAATGAGCAGTTCTTC. J is TRBJ2-1 and V is TRBV6-5, with 7 nucleotides matching TRBD2. Germline V gene lookup returns CDR1 MNHEY and CDR2 SVGAGI. Trimming removed 2 bases from V and 3 bases from J; junction bases left unmatched: 1. This CDR3 comprises 14 residues.

This clone was observed a single time. The chain has TRBV9 and TRBJ1-2; no definite D call. Germline V gene lookup returns CDR1 SGDLS and CDR2 YYNGEE. The CDR3 extends over 14 amino acids. Trimming removed 4 bases from V and 5 bases from J, with 15 bases in between. CDR3 nucleotides: TGTGCCAGCAGCCCCCTCGAGGGTTTGTATGGCTACACCTTC. This encodes CASSPLEGLYGYTF.

The V call is TRBV28, the J call TRBJ1-1; D unresolved. Per germline, CDR1 MDHEN and CDR2 SYDVKM. The CDR3 loop spans 13 amino acids. With 7 bases removed from V and 0 bases from J, the gap between germline ends came to 9 bases. CDR3 loop: CASTPFMNTEAFF. The CDR3 DNA follows: TGTGCCAGCACGCCTTTTATGAACACTGAAGCTTTCTTT.

The sample holds one count of this clone. The chain couples TRBV6-1 to TRBJ1-5, with D unresolved. The germline gives CDR1 MNHNS, CDR2 SASEGT. With 1 base removed from V and 4 bases from J, the gap between germline ends came to 5 bases. The length of the CDR3 is 13 residues. CDR3 amino acids: CASSEGRNQPQHF. Written as DNA, the CDR3 is TGTGCCAGCAGTGAAGGCAGAAATCAGCCCCAGCATTTT.

For the CDR3, the DNA is TGTGCCAGCGCCGAAACCCTAGCGGGAGCGTACGAGCAGTACTTC. This translates into CASAETLAGAYEQYF. The chain has TRBV28 and TRBJ2-7; 10 nucleotides align to TRBD2. Germline CDR1 and CDR2: MDHEN and SYDVKM. Losses at the gene ends were 8 bases for V and 4 bases for J; bases not matched to a gene: 11. The CDR3 has 15 residues. The full variable domain, rest sourced from reference TRBV28 and TRBJ2-7, is DVKVTQSSRYLVKRTGEKVFLECVQDMDHENMFWYRQDPGLGLRLIYFSYDVKMKEKGDIPEGYSVSREKKERFSLILESASTNQTSMYLCASAETLAGAYEQYFGPGTRLTVT.

The rearrangement uses TRBV10-3 and TRBJ2-6; 7 bases agree with TRBD1. The CDR3 length is 17 residues. Germline trimming cut 8 bases from V and 1 base from J; bases unmatched to any gene: 11. CDR1 is ENHRY, CDR2 SYGVKD, per germline. CDR3: CAIPASVRGSGANVLTF. The CDR3 DNA sequence: TGTGCCATCCCCGCTTCGGTCAGGGGGTCTGGGGCCAACGTCCTGACTTTC.

This clone occurred once. The chain has TRBV5-4 and TRBJ1-4, with D unclear. This CDR3 is built from 14 residues. Germline V CDR1 and CDR2: SGHNT, YYREEE (reference sequence). Trimming left V 2 bases short and J 4 bases short, with 9 bases between. DNA of the CDR3: TGTGCCAGCAGCTTCGGGTCTAATAATGAAAAACTGTTTTTT. Amino acid sequence: CASSFGSNNEKLFF.

CDR3 sequence reads: CSAERHEQFF. In DNA, the CDR3 is TGCAGTGCAGAGAGGCATGAGCAGTTCTTC. V is TRBV20-1 and J is TRBJ2-1; D is unclear. There are 10 residues in the CDR3. Germline CDR1 is DFQATT and CDR2 is SNEGSKA (reference sequence). Deletions cut 6 bases from V and 8 bases from J, with 8 bases between.

The chain combines TRBV6-5 with TRBJ2-7; the D gene is possibly TRBD2 (5 bases). Trimming removed 4 bases from V and 2 bases from J, with 12 bases in between. CDR3 length: 14 residues. Looked up from germline, CDR1 is MNHEY and CDR2 is SVGAGI. DNA of the CDR3: TGTGCCAGCAGTTCCTCCCTCGGGGCCTACGAGCAGTACTTC. This encodes CASSSSLGAYEQYF.

V usage is TRBV11-2 and J usage is TRBJ2-6; D gene unclear. Germline V lookup: CDR1 SGHAT, CDR2 FQNNGV. The germline V and J ends were trimmed by 4 bases and 2 bases, with 6 bases remaining between them. The CDR3 runs to 14 residues. The CDR3 region is CASSSPTGANVLTF. Written as DNA, the CDR3 is TGTGCCAGCAGCTCCCCTACTGGGGCCAACGTCCTGACTTTC.

CDR3 nucleotide sequence: TGTGCCAGCAGTGAAGCGCGGCTCGGTGCGGCTTTCTTT. Amino acid sequence: CASSEARLGAAFF. The chain couples TRBV2 to TRBJ1-1; D unresolved. Germline-derived CDR1 and CDR2 are SNHLY and FYNNEI. The CDR3 contains 13 residues. V was trimmed by 0 bases and J by 11 bases, leaving 13 bases between them.

J is TRBJ2-1 and V is TRBV9; D remains unclear. The germline V and J ends were trimmed by 0 bases and 7 bases, with 14 bases remaining between them. CDR1 and CDR2 (germline): SGDLS, YYNGEE. The CDR3 is 15 residues long. The CDR3 nucleotides are TGTGCCAGCAGCGTAGCGAACGGGTTGTTGAATGAGCAGTTCTTC. As protein: CASSVANGLLNEQFF.

This clone was seen a few times. This chain joins TRBV19 and TRBJ2-7; possible D gene TRBD1, 5 bases. Germline CDR1 and CDR2: LNHDA and SQIVND (reference sequence). This CDR3 is 14 amino acids long. Trimming took 5 bases from V and 5 from J, leaving 16 bases between them. CDR3 coding DNA: TGTGCCAGTAGTTCAGGACACCAAAGGGACGAGCAGTACTTC. It yields the protein CASSSGHQRDEQYF. The whole variable domain, remainder taken from reference TRBV19 and TRBJ2-7, is DGGITQSPKYLFRKEGQNVTLSCEQNLNHDAMYWYRQDPGQGLRLIYYSQIVNDFQKGDIAEGYSVSREKKESFPLTVTSAQKNPTAFYLCASSSGHQRDEQYFGPGTRLTVT.

This sequence joins TRBV19 and TRBJ2-7; 10 bases align to TRBD2. Per the germline V gene, CDR1 is LNHDA and CDR2 is SQIVND (reference sequence). The V and J ends lost 6 bases and 3 bases, in that order; junction bases with no gene match: 14. The CDR3 extends over 17 amino acids. This CDR3 reads CASSHFGGASGGYEQYF. In DNA, the CDR3 is TGTGCCAGTAGCCACTTCGGGGGTGCTAGCGGGGGCTACGAGCAGTACTTC. Full variable domain (remainder filled in from reference TRBV19 and TRBJ2-7): DGGITQSPKYLFRKEGQNVTLSCEQNLNHDAMYWYRQDPGQGLRLIYYSQIVNDFQKGDIAEGYSVSREKKESFPLTVTSAQKNPTAFYLCASSHFGGASGGYEQYFGPGTRLTVT.

The V and J genes are TRBV11-2 and TRBJ2-2; no definite D call. The CDR3 runs 15 residues. Germline V gene sequence: CDR1 SGHAT, CDR2 FQNNGV. Between the trimmed V and J ends, which lost 7 bases and 0 bases, there was a span of 12 bases. CDR3 residues: CASTRFRSNTGELFF. The CDR3 bases are TGTGCCAGCACCCGGTTCAGATCGAACACCGGGGAGCTGTTTTTT.

The chain uses TRBV15 and TRBJ1-3; D gene ambiguous. Germline CDR1 and CDR2: LNHNV and YYDKDF (reference sequence). The V and J ends lost 0 bases and 0 bases respectively, with 9 bases between them. CDR3 length: 16 amino acids. CDR3 sequence reads: CATSRDESYSGNTIYF. The CDR3 region has the DNA TGTGCCACCAGCAGAGACGAGAGTTACTCTGGAAACACCATATATTTT.

This rearrangement joins TRBV29-1 to TRBJ2-2, with D tentatively TRBD1 (6 bases). There are 13 residues in the CDR3. From germline, CDR1 is SQVTM and CDR2 ANQGSEA. The V end was cut by 5 bases, the J end by 5 bases, with 12 bases between. The CDR3 loop is CSVLTGYTGELFF. CDR3 DNA sequence: TGCAGCGTTCTGACAGGCTATACCGGGGAGCTGTTTTTT.

The V gene is TRBV5-8, the J gene TRBJ2-5; 12 positions match TRBD1. CDR3 size: 14 residues. V was pared by 4 bases and J by 5 bases, with 3 bases of the junction left unmatched. Germline V gene data show CDR1 as SGHTS and CDR2 as YDEGEE. Here the CDR3 reads CASSRDRGRETQYF. The CDR3 region has the DNA TGTGCCAGCAGCCGGGACAGGGGGCGGGAGACCCAGTACTTC.

The rearrangement links TRBV5-1 to TRBJ2-5; D not certain. Trimming stripped 1 base from V and 0 bases from J, with 13 bases between. Germline V gives CDR1 SGHRS, CDR2 YFSETQ. CDR3 length equals 16 residues. CDR3 sequence reads: CASSLKDTLYQETQYF. As DNA, the CDR3 is TGCGCCAGCAGCTTGAAGGATACCTTGTACCAAGAGACCCAGTACTTC.

This chain uses TRBV29-1 with TRBJ2-7; D may match TRBD1 or TRBD2 (5 bases each). Germline V lookup: CDR1 SQVTM, CDR2 ANQGSEA. This CDR3 is built from 13 residues. V gave up 6 bases and J gave up 1 base, with 13 bases separating them. The CDR3 region is CSVGDRSSYEQYF. The CDR3 bases are TGCAGCGTGGGGGATCGATCATCCTACGAGCAGTACTTC.

In DNA form, the CDR3 reads TGTGCCAGCAGCTTAACTCCAGGGACCTATGGCTACACCTTC. As protein: CASSLTPGTYGYTF. The chain has TRBV11-2 and TRBJ1-2, with D perhaps TRBD1 (5 bases). The CDR3 loop spans 14 amino acids. V lost 2 bases to trimming and J lost 4 bases, with 11 bases between them. CDR1 and CDR2 (germline): SGHAT, FQNNGV. Full variable domain (outside the CDR3, taken from reference TRBV11-2 and TRBJ1-2): EAGVAQSPRYKIIEKRQSVAFWCNPISGHATLYWYQQILGQGPKLLIQFQNNGVVDDSQLPKDRFSAERLKGVDSTLKIQPAKLEDSAVYLCASSLTPGTYGYTFGSGTRLTVV.

The chain joins TRBV11-2 to TRBJ2-3, with a possible D match to TRBD2 (6 bases). Germline V CDR1 and CDR2: SGHAT, FQNNGV. Trimming pared 2 bases from V and 4 bases from J, leaving 13 bases between. This CDR3 region has 15 residues. CDR3 region: CASSLRASDPDTQYF. CDR3 DNA sequence: TGTGCCAGCAGCTTACGGGCTAGCGACCCAGATACGCAGTATTTT. Based on the CDR3 plus reference TRBV11-2 and TRBJ2-3, the full variable domain is EAGVAQSPRYKIIEKRQSVAFWCNPISGHATLYWYQQILGQGPKLLIQFQNNGVVDDSQLPKDRFSAERLKGVDSTLKIQPAKLEDSAVYLCASSLRASDPDTQYFGPGTRLTVL.

The genes are TRBV5-1 and TRBJ1-1; D uncertain. V dropped 1 base and J dropped 5 bases, with 9 bases sitting between them. The CDR3 extends over 13 amino acids. The V gene's germline CDR1 is SGHRS and CDR2 YFSETQ. The CDR3 region has the DNA TGCGCCAGCAGCTTGTATTCCAGGACTGAAGCTTTCTTT. Protein sequence: CASSLYSRTEAFF.

This rearrangement joins TRBV6-5 to TRBJ2-2; a weak D match, TRBD1 (5 bases). The germline gives CDR1 MNHEY, CDR2 SVGAGI. CDR3 length: 15 amino acids. Trimming took off 3 bases at V and 0 bases at J, with 8 bases between the two ends. The chain's CDR3 is CASSYVTANTGELFF. In DNA, the CDR3 is TGTGCCAGCAGTTATGTGACAGCGAACACCGGGGAGCTGTTTTTT.

The chain carries TRBV27 and TRBJ2-7, with D uncertain. Germline V CDR1 and CDR2: MNHEY, SMNVEV (reference sequence). The CDR3 totals 14 residues. V shed 4 bases and J shed 4 bases, with 14 bases lying between them. The DNA for the CDR3 is TGTGCCAGCAGTTCCCGCCCATGGGGTTACGAGCAGTACTTC. It encodes CASSSRPWGYEQYF.

The chain has TRBV10-3 and TRBJ1-1; 9 positions agree with TRBD1. Per the germline V gene, CDR1 is ENHRY and CDR2 is SYGVKD. Trimming took 10 bases from V and 6 from J; bases not matched to a gene: 6. CDR3 length: 12 amino acids. In DNA form, the CDR3 reads TGTGCCACCAAGGACAGGGGCCCTGAAGCTTTCTTT. Its protein product is CATKDRGPEAFF.

The rearrangement uses TRBV28 and TRBJ1-2, with 7 bases aligning to TRBD1. Germline trimming cut 5 bases from V and 1 base from J; bases unmatched to any gene: 7. The CDR3 runs 15 residues. Germline V gene data show CDR1 as MDHEN and CDR2 as SYDVKM. The CDR3 here is CASSRQGLFNYGYTF. The CDR3 DNA follows: TGTGCCAGCAGTAGACAGGGTCTATTTAACTATGGCTACACCTTC.

V gene TRBV7-3 combines with J gene TRBJ2-4; 9 nucleotides line up with TRBD2. The germline V gene encodes CDR1 SGHTA and CDR2 FQGTGA. The CDR3 extends over 17 amino acids. Germline trimming cut 2 bases from V and 7 bases from J; bases unmatched to any gene: 12. The CDR3 loop reads CASSLGSSGSGWNIQYF. CDR3 DNA sequence: TGTGCCAGCAGCTTAGGGAGTAGCGGGAGCGGGTGGAACATTCAGTACTTC.

A few counts support this clone. The chain links TRBV4-2 to TRBJ2-7; D uncertain. Germline V gene data show CDR1 as LGHNA and CDR2 as YNFKEQ. The V end was cut by 0 bases, the J end by 8 bases, with 8 bases between. CDR3 length equals 12 residues. The CDR3 sequence: CASSQDFAKQYF. For the CDR3, the DNA is TGTGCCAGCAGCCAAGATTTCGCGAAGCAGTACTTC.